Shown below are 8 T cell receptor beta chains from a single sample sequenced in a study of T cells in Graves' hyperthyroidism and ophthalmopathy. RNA transcripts served as the template for amplifying TCR beta CDR3 regions. First-round RT-PCR with HTBI primers amplified the TCR CDR3 region. TCRdb processed the multiplex PCR reads anew with MiXCR; each CDR3 protein has one entry. Counted here are 530,000 or so distinct CDR3 sequences, roughly a quarter occurring once; the ten biggest clones make up around 11%. The material sequenced was blood. The receptors derive from a woman aged 25 to 39 with Graves' ophthalmopathy.

The chain has TRBV7-9 and TRBJ2-2; the D call may be TRBD1 or TRBD2 (5 bases each). The germline V gene encodes CDR1 SEHNR and CDR2 FQNEAQ (reference sequence). The CDR3 has 15 amino acids. V was trimmed by 2 bases and J by 5 bases, leaving 12 bases between them. The CDR3 is CASSLWGTVTGELFF. CDR3 DNA sequence: TGTGCCAGCAGCTTATGGGGGACGGTAACCGGGGAGCTGTTTTTT. The full variable domain, rest sourced from reference TRBV7-9 and TRBJ2-2, is DTGVSQNPRHKITKRGQNVTFRCDPISEHNRLYWYRQTLGQGPEFLTYFQNEAQLEKSRLLSDRFSAERPKGSFSTLEIQRTEQGDSAMYLCASSLWGTVTGELFFGEGSRLTVL.

This clonotype was seen ten or more times. The gene calls are TRBV6-2 or TRBV6-3 and TRBJ1-5; D remains ambiguous. The V and J ends lost 1 base and 0 bases respectively, with 7 bases between them. This CDR3 has 15 amino acids. Germline V lookup: CDR1 MNHEY, CDR2 SVGEGT. The CDR3 DNA is TGTGCCAGCAGTTACTTCCAGAATAGCAATCAGCCCCAGCATTTT. Its translation is CASSYFQNSNQPQHF.

CDR3 DNA: TGTGCCTGGAGCGCCATGAAGGGGGTCCACGAGCAGTACTTC. This encodes CAWSAMKGVHEQYF. This chain connects TRBV30 to TRBJ2-7; TRBD1 is a possible D gene (6 bases). The germline V gene encodes CDR1 GTSNPN and CDR2 SVGIG (reference sequence). V dropped 3 bases and J dropped 5 bases, with 17 bases sitting between them. CDR3 length equals 14 residues.

Concerning this clonotype: One base away lies a much larger clone, so this may be a sequencing read error. V and J are TRBV6-4 and TRBJ2-6; D remains ambiguous. Trimming took 4 bases from V and 1 from J, leaving 5 bases between them. The CDR3 runs 14 residues. Per germline, CDR1 MRHNA and CDR2 SNTAGT. The DNA of the CDR3 is TGTGCCAGCAGTGCCAAGTCTGGGGCCAACGTCCTGACTTTC. Its protein is CASSAKSGANVLTF.

The sample holds many counts of this clonotype. Its ends do not fully match the called genes, so a read error is possible. The V and J genes are TRBV28 and TRBJ1-2; 10 bases agree with TRBD1. The CDR3 length is 14 residues. The germline V gene encodes CDR1 MDHEN and CDR2 SYDVKM. CDR3 DNA: TGCGCCAGCAGCTTGGGACAGGGGCTCTATGGCTACACCTTC. The encoded protein is CASSLGQGLYGYTF.

V usage is TRBV7-2 and J usage is TRBJ2-7; D is possibly TRBD1 (6 bases). Germline V CDR1 and CDR2: SGHTA, FQGNSA. V lost 4 bases, J lost 0 bases, and 10 bases lay in between. This CDR3 contains 14 residues. The CDR3 DNA sequence: TGTGCCAGCAGCTGGACAGTGAGCTCCTACGAGCAGTACTTC. It encodes CASSWTVSSYEQYF.

This rearrangement joins TRBV27 to TRBJ2-5, with D unresolved. The V gene's germline CDR1 is MNHEY and CDR2 SMNVEV (reference sequence). Trimming stripped 5 bases from V and 9 bases from J, with 13 bases between. The CDR3 contains 12 residues. The CDR3 sequence is CASSPPAGAQYF. The DNA of the CDR3 is TGTGCCAGCAGTCCCCCGGCCGGAGCCCAGTACTTC.

This clonotype was found many times. The chain joins TRBV6-1 to TRBJ1-3, with D hard to call. The germline V gene has CDR1 MNHNS and CDR2 SASEGT. Trimming shortened V by 5 bases and J by 4 bases, and 12 bases separated the two germline ends. The CDR3 contains 14 residues. The CDR3 is CASSPFYTGNTIYF. Here the CDR3 DNA reads TGTGCCAGCAGTCCTTTCTATACCGGAAACACCATATATTTT.